The source of this TCR beta chain is a study of T cells after somatic rescue of genetic block. Germline V lookup: CDR1 MGHRA, CDR2 YSYEKL. The CDR3 covers 15 residues. V dropped 4 bases and J dropped 3 bases, with 13 bases sitting between them. The repertoire was sequenced with immunoSEQ multiplex PCR; TCRdb's copy has only in-frame clones and lacks some. The profile covers 65,000 to 70,000 clones, with approximately 90% appearing a single time and around 3% taken by the ten largest. V gene TRBV4-1 combines with J gene TRBJ1-5; D remains ambiguous. Sequencing was done on a sample of peripheral blood mononuclear cells (PBMCs). The origin of this receptor is a man between 35 and 55 years old. CDR3 DNA sequence: TGCGCCAGCAGCCCAACAGAAGCCTCCAATCAGCCCCAGCATTTT. Translation: CASSPTEASNQPQHF.